The clone carrying this T cell receptor (beta chain) has a count of ten or more. V shed 1 base, J shed 2 bases, and the junction held 11 bases outside the gene matches. There are 17 residues in the CDR3. The germline V gene encodes CDR1 MGHDK and CDR2 SYGVNS. Specified time point: patch test 1, 2 weeks after DPC sensitization. Treatment reported: therapeutic diphenylcyclopropenone sensitization with weekly scalp DPC. These data come from a study of human T cells and chemical hapten exposure. Study overall: 2% DPC applied to an approximately 2 cm by approximately 2 cm arm area sensitized donors. 0.01% DPC was applied to the upper back in patch tests, which were read at 6 days.

TCRdb processed the RACE reads anew with MiXCR; each CDR3 protein has one entry. Among under 130,000 distinct CDR3 sequences listed, 11% were seen once. This chain joins TRBV25-1 and TRBJ2-7, with TRBD1 matching 7 bases. Source: whole blood, taken in connection with sensitization to the hapten diphenylcyclopropenone (DPC). The source is a woman aged 40 to 49 with alopecia areata. Some clones in this sample may be carry-over from other donors' samples. Written as DNA, the CDR3 is TGTGCCAGCAGTGAATCACCGACAGGGTCCCTAACCTACGAGCAGTACTTC. Translated, it gives CASSESPTGSLTYEQYF.